The rows below give T cell receptor beta chains drawn from one sample of a study of molecular identifiers for immune sequencing clone quantification. TCRdb passed the PCR reads through MiXCR, listing each CDR3 protein once. The table shows some 650,000 distinct CDR3 sequences, with about 20% occurring only once. Input material: naive CD8+ T cells from blood, with Jurkat cell RNA spiked in. These receptors all come from a human donor in good health. Some libraries in this study had Jurkat cell RNA spiked in. The CDR3 runs from the conserved cysteine through the conserved F or W. The D gene is left open where the match is weak. Part of the rows lack a size; the others show once, few, many or a class for expanded clones.

clone size,J gene,V gene,D gene,CDR3 DNA,CDR3 protein
NA,TRBJ2-7,TRBV3-1,TRBD2,TGTGCCCGCAGCCATGTCATTCTAGCGGGAGTCCCGTACGAGCAGTGCTTC,CARSHVILAGVPYEQCF
many,TRBJ2-2,TRBV29-1,TRBD2,TGCAGCGTCACCAGGACTAGCGGGAGGGCCGGGGAGCTGTTTTTT,CSVTRTSGRAGELFF
many,TRBJ2-7,TRBV27,NA,TGTGCCAGCACCTCCCGAATGCAGGGCTCCTACGAGCAGTACTTC,CASTSRMQGSYEQYF
few,TRBJ2-1,TRBV24-1,NA,TGTGCCACCAGTGTTGGGACCAACCTCCGGGACGATGAGCAGTTCTTC,CATSVGTNLRDDEQFF
many,TRBJ1-1,TRBV6-5,NA,TGTGCCAGCAGTTACGGCACGAACACTGAAGCTTTCTTT,CASSYGTNTEAFF
many,TRBJ2-4,TRBV12-3/TRBV12-4,NA,TGTGCCAGCAGTTTCCAAATAGCCAAAAACATTCAGTACTTC,CASSFQIAKNIQYF
many,TRBJ2-5,TRBV12-3/TRBV12-4,TRBD2,TGTGCCAGCAGTCCTAATAGCGGGGGGTACCAAGAGACCCAGTACTTC,CASSPNSGGYQETQYF
NA,TRBJ2-7,TRBV19,TRBD1,TGTGCCAGTAGTATAGGGACAGGGGTCGGCGAGCAGTACTTC,CASSIGTGVGEQYF
many,TRBJ2-2,TRBV19,TRBD2,TGTGCCAGTAGTATTAGCGGGAGTGGCACCGGGGAGCTGTTTTTT,CASSISGSGTGELFF
NA,TRBJ1-1,TRBV13,TRBD1,TGTGCCAGCAGCTTAGGCCAGGACAGGGTAAACTTGGACACTGAAGCTTTCTTT,CASSLGQDRVNLDTEAFF
few,TRBJ2-1,TRBV19,NA,TGTGCCAGTAGTACATATACCTACAATGAGCAGTTCTTC,CASSTYTYNEQFF
many,TRBJ1-2,TRBV14,TRBD1,TGTGCCAGCAGCCAACCACCGAATATCAGGGGGCCCAATACCTATGGCTACACCTTC,CASSQPPNIRGPNTYGYTF
many,TRBJ1-2,TRBV2,NA,TGTGCCAGCTCAGATCCGTCTTCTGGCTATGGCTACACCTTC,CASSDPSSGYGYTF
many,TRBJ2-2,TRBV12-3/TRBV12-4,TRBD1,TGTGCCATTAAAAGGGGACCGGGACAGGGATCGGGGGAGCTGTTTTTT,CAIKRGPGQGSGELFF
many,TRBJ1-1,TRBV28,NA,TGTGCCAGCAGTTTAGGGACCGGGGTCCCCCCTTTCTTT,CASSLGTGVPPFF
many,TRBJ1-6,TRBV27,TRBD1,TGTGCCAGCAGTGGACAGGGTGTCTGGTCACCCCTCCACTTT,CASSGQGVWSPLHF
many,TRBJ1-5,TRBV27,NA,TGTGCCAGCAGTTTATCAGGAGGGCTTGGTAATCAGCCCCAGCATTTT,CASSLSGGLGNQPQHF
NA,TRBJ2-1,TRBV7-9,NA,TGTGCCAGCAGCTCGACCCGGGCTATGAGCCCCTACAATGAGCAGTTCTTC,CASSSTRAMSPYNEQFF
NA,TRBJ2-7,TRBV6-5,TRBD2,TGTGCCTGCAGTTTTTCCGGGACTAGCCGGAACGAGCAGTGCTTC,CACSFSGTSRNEQCF
many,TRBJ2-7,TRBV12-3/TRBV12-4,TRBD2,TGTGCCAGCAGTTTGACCCTTAGCGGGAGCAAGTACGAGCAGTACTTC,CASSLTLSGSKYEQYF
NA,TRBJ2-7,TRBV7-9,NA,TGTGCCAGCAGCTTTCAAGACACCGAGCAGTACTTC,CASSFQDTEQYF
many,TRBJ1-3,TRBV28,NA,TGTGCCAGCAGTTTCCCCGGGCCCCCTTTGCCTTTT,CASSFPGPPLPF
NA,TRBJ2-2,TRBV24-1,TRBD1,TGTGCCACCAGTGACAAGGGACAGGGGAACACCGGGGAGCTGTTTTTT,CATSDKGQGNTGELFF
NA,TRBJ2-5,TRBV27,NA,TGTGCCGGCAGTTTTTATGACAGTCAAGAGACCCATTACTTC,CAGSFYDSQETHYF
NA,TRBJ1-1,TRBV12-3/TRBV12-4,NA,TGTGCCAGCAGTTTCGGGGGCTTGGGTACTGAAGCTTTCTTT,CASSFGGLGTEAFF
few,TRBJ2-7,TRBV9,TRBD2,TGTGCCAGCAGCCCCCAAACGGGACTAGCGGGAACGACCTACGTGGAGCAGTACTTC,CASSPQTGLAGTTYVEQYF
many,TRBJ1-1,TRBV12-3/TRBV12-4,NA,TGTGCCAGCAGTTTCCAGGGAACGTACACTGAAGCTTTCTTT,CASSFQGTYTEAFF
many,TRBJ2-5,TRBV7-6,NA,TGTGCCAGCAGCTCGGGGCCGGGAACCAACGAGAGGACCCAGTACTTC,CASSSGPGTNERTQYF
many,TRBJ2-5,TRBV9,NA,TGTGCCAGCAGCGTATCCCTAGGGAACCAAGAGACCCAGTACTTC,CASSVSLGNQETQYF
many,TRBJ2-5,TRBV28,TRBD1,TGTGCCAGCAGTCCACCCTTGACAGGGGTGGAAGAGACCCAGTACTTC,CASSPPLTGVEETQYF
many,TRBJ2-3,TRBV7-9,NA,TGTGCCAGCAGCTTACTTGCGAAGGCAGATACGCAGTATTTT,CASSLLAKADTQYF